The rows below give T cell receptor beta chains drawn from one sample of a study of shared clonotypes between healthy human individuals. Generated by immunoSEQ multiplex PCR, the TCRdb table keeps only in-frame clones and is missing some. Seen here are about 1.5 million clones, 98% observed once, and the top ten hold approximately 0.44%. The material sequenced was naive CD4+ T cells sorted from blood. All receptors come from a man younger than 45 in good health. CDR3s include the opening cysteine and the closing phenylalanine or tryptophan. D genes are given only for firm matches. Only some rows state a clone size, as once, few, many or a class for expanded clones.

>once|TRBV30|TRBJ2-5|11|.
CAWRGIGTQYF
TGTGCCTGGAGGGGGATAGGGACCCAGTACTTC
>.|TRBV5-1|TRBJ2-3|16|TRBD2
CASSLAPSGLTDTQYF
TGCGCCAGCAGCTTGGCCCCTAGCGGGCTCACAGATACGCAGTATTTT
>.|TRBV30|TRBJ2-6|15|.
CAWTAGANGANVLTF
TGTGCCTGGACGGCAGGGGCTAATGGGGCCAACGTCCTGACTTTC
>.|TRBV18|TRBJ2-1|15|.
CASSAPGSSYNEQFF
TGTGCCAGCTCAGCCCCCGGGAGCTCCTACAATGAGCAGTTCTTC
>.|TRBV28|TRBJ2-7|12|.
CASRPDFYEQYF
TGTGCCAGCAGGCCGGACTTCTACGAGCAGTACTTC
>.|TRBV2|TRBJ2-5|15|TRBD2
CASSVWTSEQETQYF
TGTGCCAGCAGTGTCTGGACTAGCGAGCAAGAGACCCAGTACTTC
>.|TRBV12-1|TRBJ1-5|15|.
CASSFPTPGNQPQHF
TGTGCCAGCAGCTTTCCCACCCCGGGCAATCAGCCCCAGCATTTT
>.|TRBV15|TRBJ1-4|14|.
CATSRAGLGEKLFF
TGTGCCACCAGCAGAGCAGGGTTGGGAGAAAAACTGTTTTTT
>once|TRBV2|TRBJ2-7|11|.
CASSGNTEQYF
TGTGCCAGCAGTGGTAACACCGAGCAGTACTTC
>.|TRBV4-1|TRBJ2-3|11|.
CASSGSDTQYF
TGCGCCAGCAGCGGTTCGGATACGCAGTATTTT
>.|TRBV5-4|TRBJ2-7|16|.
CASSKGPVADTYEQYF
TGTGCCAGCAGTAAAGGCCCGGTAGCGGACACCTACGAGCAGTACTTC
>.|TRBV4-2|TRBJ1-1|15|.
CASSQDLAGNTEAFF
TGTGCCAGCAGCCAAGATCTAGCAGGGAACACTGAAGCTTTCTTT
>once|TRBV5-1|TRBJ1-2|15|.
CASSLGGTNQGGYTF
TGCGCCAGCAGCCTGGGGGGGACAAACCAGGGTGGCTACACCTTC
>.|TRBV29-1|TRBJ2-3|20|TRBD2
CSVGSRKGLAEISSTDTQYF
TGCAGCGTTGGGAGCCGAAAGGGACTAGCGGAGATTTCTAGCACAGATACGCAGTATTTT
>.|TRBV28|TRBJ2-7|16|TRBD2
CASSLWPSGRDYEQYF
TGTGCCAGCAGTTTATGGCCTAGCGGGAGAGATTACGAGCAGTACTTC
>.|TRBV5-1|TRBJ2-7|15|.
CASSLSTEAPYEQYF
TGCGCCAGCAGCTTATCGACAGAGGCCCCCTACGAGCAGTACTTC
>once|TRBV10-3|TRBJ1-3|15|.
CAISGDPNSGNTIYF
TGTGCCATCAGTGGAGACCCAAACTCTGGAAACACCATATATTTT
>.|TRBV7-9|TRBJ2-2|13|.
CAAWGQNTGELFF
TGTGCCGCCTGGGGACAGAACACCGGGGAGCTGTTTTTT
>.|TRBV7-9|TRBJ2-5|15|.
CASRPPGPQKETQYF
TGTGCCAGCAGACCCCCGGGACCCCAAAAAGAGACCCAGTACTTC
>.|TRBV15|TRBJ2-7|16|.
CATSRVLAVSSYEQYF
TGTGCCACCAGCAGAGTCTTGGCGGTTAGCTCCTACGAGCAGTACTTC
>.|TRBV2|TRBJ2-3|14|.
CASRDPRQHSTQYF
TGTGCCAGCAGGGACCCGAGACAACACAGTACGCAGTATTTT
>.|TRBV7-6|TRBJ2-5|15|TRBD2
CASSKGLAGEETQYF
TGTGCCAGCAGCAAGGGACTAGCGGGAGAAGAGACCCAGTACTTC
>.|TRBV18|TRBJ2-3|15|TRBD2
CASSPPEFGRYTQYF
TGTGCCAGCTCACCGCCTGAGTTCGGGAGGTATACGCAGTATTTT
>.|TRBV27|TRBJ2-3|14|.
CATGGRGPEDTQYF
TGTGCCACCGGGGGGCGGGGGCCCGAGGATACGCAGTATTTT
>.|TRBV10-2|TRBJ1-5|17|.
CASRGVDKGLSNQPQHF
TGCGCCAGCAGAGGAGTCGATAAGGGCCTGAGCAATCAGCCCCAGCATTTT
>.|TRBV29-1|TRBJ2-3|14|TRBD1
CSVRQGASTDTQYF
TGCAGCGTTCGACAGGGGGCGAGCACAGATACGCAGTATTTT
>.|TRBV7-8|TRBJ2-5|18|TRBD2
CASRHGLAGAPGQETQYF
TGTGCCAGCAGACATGGACTAGCGGGAGCCCCGGGGCAAGAGACCCAGTACTTC
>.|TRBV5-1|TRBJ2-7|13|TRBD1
CASSSGQGGEQYF
TGCGCCAGCAGCAGCGGACAGGGCGGCGAGCAGTACTTC
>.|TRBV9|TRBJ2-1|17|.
CASSVEGGGASYNEQFF
TGTGCCAGCAGCGTAGAGGGAGGGGGAGCCTCTTACAATGAGCAGTTCTTC
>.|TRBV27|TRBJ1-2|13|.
CASSLSGSYGYTF
TGTGCCAGCAGTCTCAGTGGCAGCTATGGCTACACCTTC
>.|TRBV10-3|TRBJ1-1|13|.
CAISESNSEVAFF
TGTGCCATCAGTGAGTCGAATTCAGAAGTGGCTTTCTTT
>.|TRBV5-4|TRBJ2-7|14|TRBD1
CASSSQGVSYEQYF
TGTGCCAGCAGCTCTCAGGGGGTCTCCTACGAGCAGTACTTC
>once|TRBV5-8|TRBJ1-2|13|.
CASSRGGNYGYTF
TGTGCCAGCAGCCGGGGGGGGAACTATGGCTACACCTTC
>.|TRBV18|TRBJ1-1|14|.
CASSPSRANTEAFF
TGTGCCAGCTCACCCAGCAGGGCGAACACTGAAGCTTTCTTT
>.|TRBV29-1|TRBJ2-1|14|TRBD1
CSVVGTETGNEQFF
TGCAGCGTGGTAGGGACAGAGACTGGCAATGAGCAGTTCTTC
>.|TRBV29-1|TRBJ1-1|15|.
CSVESGLGTTTEAFF
TGCAGCGTTGAGAGTGGCCTAGGGACAACCACTGAAGCTTTCTTT
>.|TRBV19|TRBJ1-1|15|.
CASIDGAGVNTEAFF
TGTGCCAGTATAGATGGGGCAGGGGTGAACACTGAAGCTTTCTTT
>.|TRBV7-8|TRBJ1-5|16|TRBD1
CASSRDGQGVHQPQHF
TGTGCCAGCAGCCGCGACGGACAGGGAGTTCATCAGCCCCAGCATTTT
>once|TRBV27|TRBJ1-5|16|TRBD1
CASSSYRGLSNQPQHF
TGTGCCAGCAGTTCCTACAGGGGTTTAAGCAATCAGCCCCAGCATTTT
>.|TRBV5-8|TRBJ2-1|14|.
CASSLKTFYNEQFF
TGTGCCAGCAGCTTGAAGACGTTCTACAATGAGCAGTTCTTC
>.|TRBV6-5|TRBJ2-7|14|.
CASSRGTAFYEQYF
TGTGCCAGCAGCCGCGGGACAGCTTTCTACGAGCAGTACTTC
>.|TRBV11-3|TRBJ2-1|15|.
CASSPSGYHGNEQFF
TGTGCCAGCAGCCCCAGCGGTTACCACGGGAATGAGCAGTTCTTC
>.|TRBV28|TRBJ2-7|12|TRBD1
CASGQGTYEQYF
TGTGCCAGCGGACAGGGAACCTACGAGCAGTACTTC
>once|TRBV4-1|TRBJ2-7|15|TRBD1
CASSLEGTGRYEQYF
TGCGCCAGCAGCCTCGAGGGGACAGGGAGGTACGAGCAGTACTTC
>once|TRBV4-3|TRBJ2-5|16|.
CASSRQEGGTEETQYF
TGCGCCAGCAGCCGCCAGGAGGGCGGGACAGAAGAGACCCAGTACTTC
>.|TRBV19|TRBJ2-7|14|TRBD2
CASSRSGRSYEQYF
TGTGCCAGTAGTAGGAGCGGGAGATCCTACGAGCAGTACTTC
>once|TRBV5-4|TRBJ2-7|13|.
CASSRDRAYEQYF
TGTGCCAGCAGCAGGGACCGAGCCTACGAGCAGTACTTC
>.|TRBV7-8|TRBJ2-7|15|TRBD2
CASSSNSGRGYEQYF
TGTGCCAGCAGCTCCAACAGCGGGAGGGGCTACGAGCAGTACTTC
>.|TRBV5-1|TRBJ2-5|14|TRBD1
CASSHGQGQETQYF
TGCGCCAGCAGCCACGGACAGGGCCAAGAGACCCAGTACTTC
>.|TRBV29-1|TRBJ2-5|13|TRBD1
CSVLPDRAGTQYF
TGCAGCGTCCTTCCGGACAGGGCGGGGACCCAGTACTTC
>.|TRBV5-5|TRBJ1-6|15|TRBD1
CASSLVGTDRSPLHF
TGTGCCAGCAGCTTGGTTGGGACAGACAGGTCACCCCTCCACTTT
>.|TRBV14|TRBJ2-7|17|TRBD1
CASSRLWTGARTYEQYF
TGTGCCAGCAGCCGACTTTGGACAGGGGCTCGAACCTACGAGCAGTACTTC